This TCR beta chain was retrieved from a study of T cells in women clearing cervical HPV infection. J gave up 9 bases and V 4 bases, and 7 bases lay outside the gene matches. The length of the CDR3 is 14 residues. Germline CDR1 is MNHNS and CDR2 is SASEGT. The assay was immunoSEQ multiplex PCR, and TCRdb's table has in-frame clones only and misses some. The listing contains tens of thousands of clones. As concerns this clone: The read finishes 3 residues shy of the CDR3 end, and the germline J gene is used to complete it.

The receptor was isolated from a woman aged 18 to 75 with a cervical HPV16 infection that either progressed to CIN3+ or cleared (not recorded which). The rearrangement links TRBV6-1 to TRBJ1-5, with 9 nucleotides matching TRBD1. Specimen: blood buffy coat. CDR3 DNA, as far as it was read: TGTGCCAGCAGTGCAGTCCCGGGACAGGGGCCC. Translating it yields CASSAVPGQGP. In full, the CDR3 reads CASSAVPGQGPQHF.